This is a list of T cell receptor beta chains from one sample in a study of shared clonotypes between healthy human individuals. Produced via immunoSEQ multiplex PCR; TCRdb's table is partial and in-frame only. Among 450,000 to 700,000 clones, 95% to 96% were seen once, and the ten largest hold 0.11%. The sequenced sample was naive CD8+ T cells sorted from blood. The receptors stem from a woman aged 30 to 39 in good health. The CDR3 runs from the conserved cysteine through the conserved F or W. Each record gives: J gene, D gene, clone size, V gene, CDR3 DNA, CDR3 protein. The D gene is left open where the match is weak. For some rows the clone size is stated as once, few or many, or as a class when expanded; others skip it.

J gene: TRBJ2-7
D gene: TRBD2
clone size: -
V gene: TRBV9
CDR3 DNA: TGTGCCAGCAGCGTAGGATCCAGCGGGAGCTACGAGCAGTACTTC
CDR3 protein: CASSVGSSGSYEQYF

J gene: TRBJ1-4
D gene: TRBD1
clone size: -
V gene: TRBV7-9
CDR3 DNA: TGTGCCAGCAGCCCAGGGACAGCCAAGCATGAAAAACTGTTTTTT
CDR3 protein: CASSPGTAKHEKLFF

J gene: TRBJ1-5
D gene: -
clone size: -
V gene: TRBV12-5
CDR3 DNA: TGTGCTAGTGGTTATCCTCGAACGGGGCATTGGGGTCAGCCCCAGCATTTT
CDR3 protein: CASGYPRTGHWGQPQHF

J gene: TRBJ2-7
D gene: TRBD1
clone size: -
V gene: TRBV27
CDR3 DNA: TGTGCCAGCAGTTTGTCGACAGGGAACGAGCAGTACTTC
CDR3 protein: CASSLSTGNEQYF

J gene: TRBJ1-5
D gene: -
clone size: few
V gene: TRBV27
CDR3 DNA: TGTGCCAGCAGTTTTTGGAATCAGCCCCAGCATTTT
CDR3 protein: CASSFWNQPQHF

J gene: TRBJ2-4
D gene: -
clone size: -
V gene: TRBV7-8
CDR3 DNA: TGTGCCAGCAGCCCGACGAGGGACTCCGGGGCCAAAAACATTCAGTACTTC
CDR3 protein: CASSPTRDSGAKNIQYF

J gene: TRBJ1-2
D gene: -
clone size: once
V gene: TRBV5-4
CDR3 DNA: TGTGCCAGCAGCGTCGTGGGGCTGAAGTATGGTAACTATGGCTACACCTTC
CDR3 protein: CASSVVGLKYGNYGYTF

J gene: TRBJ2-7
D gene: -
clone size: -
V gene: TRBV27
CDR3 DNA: TGTGCCAGCAGTTTCTCCCGTTCCTACGAGCAGTACTTC
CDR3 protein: CASSFSRSYEQYF

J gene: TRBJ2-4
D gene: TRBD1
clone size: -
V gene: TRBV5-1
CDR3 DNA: TGCGCCAGCAGCTCGGGACAGAAAAACATTCAGTACTTC
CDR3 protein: CASSSGQKNIQYF

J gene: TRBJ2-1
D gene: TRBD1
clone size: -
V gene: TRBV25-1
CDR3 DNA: TGTGCCACCCTGGACAGGGCCAATGAGCAGTTCTTC
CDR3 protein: CATLDRANEQFF

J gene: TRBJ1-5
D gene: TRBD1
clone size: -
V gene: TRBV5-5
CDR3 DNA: TGTGCCAGCAGGGGGACAGTTCGGCCCCAGCATTTT
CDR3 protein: CASRGTVRPQHF

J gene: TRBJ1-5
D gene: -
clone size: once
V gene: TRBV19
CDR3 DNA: TGTGCCAGTAGCTCGGGCCCCAGCCTGAGTCAGCCCCAGCATTTT
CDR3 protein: CASSSGPSLSQPQHF

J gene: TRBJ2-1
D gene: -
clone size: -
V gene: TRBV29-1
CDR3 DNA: TGCAGCGTTGAGAGTAGCAGCAATGAGCAGTTCTTC
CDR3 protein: CSVESSSNEQFF

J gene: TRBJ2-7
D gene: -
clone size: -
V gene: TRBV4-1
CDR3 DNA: TGCGCCAGCAGCCAAGCGGCGGGGATATACCACGAGCAGTACTTC
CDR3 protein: CASSQAAGIYHEQYF

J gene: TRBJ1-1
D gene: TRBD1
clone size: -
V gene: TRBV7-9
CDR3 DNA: TGTGCCAGCACCGTAGACAGGGGCGCTGAAGCTTTCTTT
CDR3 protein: CASTVDRGAEAFF

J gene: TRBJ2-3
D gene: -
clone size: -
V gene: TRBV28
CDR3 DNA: TGTGCCAGCAAGGTTATACGGGAGAGCACAGATACGCAGTATTTT
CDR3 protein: CASKVIRESTDTQYF

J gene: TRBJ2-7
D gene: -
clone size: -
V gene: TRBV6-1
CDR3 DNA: TGTGCCAGCAGTGACGCCCAGGACTACGAGCAGTACTTC
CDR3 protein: CASSDAQDYEQYF

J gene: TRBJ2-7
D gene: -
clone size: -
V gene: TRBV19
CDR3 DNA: TGTGCCAGTAGTATAGCGGAGAGCTCCTACGAGCAGTACTTC
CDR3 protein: CASSIAESSYEQYF

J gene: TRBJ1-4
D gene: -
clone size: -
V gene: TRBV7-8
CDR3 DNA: TGTGCCAGCAGCGAAGCCCGTGCAACTAATGAAAAACTGTTTTTT
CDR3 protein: CASSEARATNEKLFF

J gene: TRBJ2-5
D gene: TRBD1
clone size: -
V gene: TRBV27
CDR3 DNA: TGTGCCAGCAGCCGTTCCCCTGGGACAGTCCAAGAGACCCAGTACTTC
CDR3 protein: CASSRSPGTVQETQYF

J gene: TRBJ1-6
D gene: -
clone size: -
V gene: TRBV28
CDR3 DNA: TGTGCCTGCAGTTTAGGCGGAGATAGTTCACCCCTCCACTTT
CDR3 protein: CACSLGGDSSPLHF

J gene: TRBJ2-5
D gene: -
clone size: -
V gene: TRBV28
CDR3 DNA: TGTGCCAGCAGTTTAAAGGGGTACAAGGAGACCCAGTACTTC
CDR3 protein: CASSLKGYKETQYF

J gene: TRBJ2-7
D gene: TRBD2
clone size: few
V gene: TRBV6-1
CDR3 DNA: TGTGCCAGCAGTGATTTAGCGGGAGTACGGTCCTACGAGCAGTACTTC
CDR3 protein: CASSDLAGVRSYEQYF

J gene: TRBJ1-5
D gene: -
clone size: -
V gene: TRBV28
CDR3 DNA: TGTGCCAGCAGTCCACCCCCGACAGTAACCTATAGCAATCAGCCCCAGCATTTT
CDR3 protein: CASSPPPTVTYSNQPQHF

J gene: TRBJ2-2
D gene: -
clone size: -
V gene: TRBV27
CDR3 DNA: TGTGCCAGCAGTTTATCAGGGTGGGGTACCGGGGAGCTGTTTTTT
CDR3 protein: CASSLSGWGTGELFF

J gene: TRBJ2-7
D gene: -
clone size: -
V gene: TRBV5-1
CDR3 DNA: TGCGCCAGCAGCTTGAGGGAGCGGACAAGCTCCTACGAGCAGTACTTC
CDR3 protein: CASSLRERTSSYEQYF

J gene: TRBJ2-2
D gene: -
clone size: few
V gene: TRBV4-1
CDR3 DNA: TGCGCCAGCAGCGATCGGGCCAACACCGGGGAGCTGTTTTTT
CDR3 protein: CASSDRANTGELFF

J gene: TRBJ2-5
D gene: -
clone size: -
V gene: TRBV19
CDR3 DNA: TGTGCCAGTAAGGTTTGGGGTGAGGAGACCCAGTACTTC
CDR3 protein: CASKVWGEETQYF

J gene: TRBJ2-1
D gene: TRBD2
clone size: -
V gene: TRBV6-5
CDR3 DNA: TGTGCCAGCAGTAAAAGCGGGAGTGGTTACAATGAGCAGTTCTTC
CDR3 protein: CASSKSGSGYNEQFF

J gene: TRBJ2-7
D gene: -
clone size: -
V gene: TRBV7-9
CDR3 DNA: TGTGCCAGCAGCCTGGACTACTCCTACGAGCAGTACTTC
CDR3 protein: CASSLDYSYEQYF

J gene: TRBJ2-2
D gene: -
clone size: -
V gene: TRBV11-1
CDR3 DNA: TGTGCCAGCAGCTTAGGAGGCGAGACCGGGGAGCTGTTTTTT
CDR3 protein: CASSLGGETGELFF

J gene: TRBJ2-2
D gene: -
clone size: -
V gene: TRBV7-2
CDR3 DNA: TGTGCCAGCAGCTTAGGGGCGGCCATGAACACCGGGGAGCTGTTTTTT
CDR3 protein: CASSLGAAMNTGELFF

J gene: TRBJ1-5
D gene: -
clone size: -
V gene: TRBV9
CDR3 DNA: TGTGCCAGCAGCGTAGGAGGATTTCAGCCCCAGCATTTT
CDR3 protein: CASSVGGFQPQHF

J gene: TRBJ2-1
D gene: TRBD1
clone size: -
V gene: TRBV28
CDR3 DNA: TGTGCCAGCAGTTTAACAGGGGCCTACAATGAGCAGTTCTTC
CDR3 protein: CASSLTGAYNEQFF

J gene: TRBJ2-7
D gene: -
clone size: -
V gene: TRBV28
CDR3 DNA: TGTGCCAGCAGTTTAGTAGGGGTTGGGTACGAGCAGTACTTC
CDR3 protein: CASSLVGVGYEQYF

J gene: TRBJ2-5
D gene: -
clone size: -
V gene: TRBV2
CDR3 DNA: TGTGCCAGCAGGACAGGACTCAAAGAGACCCAGTACTTC
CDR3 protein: CASRTGLKETQYF

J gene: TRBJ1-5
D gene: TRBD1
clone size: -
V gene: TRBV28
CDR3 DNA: TGTGCCAGCAGTTTAGTTGACAGGGCTCCTAATCAGCCCCAGCATTTT
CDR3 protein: CASSLVDRAPNQPQHF

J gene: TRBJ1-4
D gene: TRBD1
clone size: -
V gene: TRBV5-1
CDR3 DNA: TGCGCCAGCAGCAGAGGACAGGGTGGGGCTAATGAAAAACTGTTTTTT
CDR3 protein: CASSRGQGGANEKLFF

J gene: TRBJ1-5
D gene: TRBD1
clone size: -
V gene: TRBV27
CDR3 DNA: TGTGCCAGCAGCCTGGGCCAGGGGGCTCAGCCCCAGCATTTT
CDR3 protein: CASSLGQGAQPQHF

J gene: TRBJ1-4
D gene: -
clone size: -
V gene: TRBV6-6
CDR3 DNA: TGTGCCAGCACCGGCGGAGAAAAACTGTTTTTT
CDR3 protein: CASTGGEKLFF

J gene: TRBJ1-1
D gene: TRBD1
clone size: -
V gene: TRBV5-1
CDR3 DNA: TGCGCCAGCAGCGCTACAGGGGGTCCTTTGGCTTTCTTT
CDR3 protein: CASSATGGPLAFF

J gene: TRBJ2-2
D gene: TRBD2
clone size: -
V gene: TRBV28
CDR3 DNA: TGTGCCAGCAGTTTAAGGAGCACCGTGGCGGGAGGGCCATTCGGGGAGCTGTTTTTT
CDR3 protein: CASSLRSTVAGGPFGELFF

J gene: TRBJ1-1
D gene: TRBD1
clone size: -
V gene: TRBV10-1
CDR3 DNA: TGCGCCAGCAGGGGCGACAGGGAAGGGGTGGACACTGAAGCTTTCTTT
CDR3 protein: CASRGDREGVDTEAFF

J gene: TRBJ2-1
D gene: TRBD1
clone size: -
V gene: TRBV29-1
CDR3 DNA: TGCAGCGTTGACAGAAGGGGGCAATACAATGAGCAGTTCTTC
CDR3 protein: CSVDRRGQYNEQFF

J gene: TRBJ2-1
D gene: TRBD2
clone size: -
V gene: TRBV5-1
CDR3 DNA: TGCGCCAGCAGCTCCGATGGACTAGCGTACTACAATGAGCAGTTCTTC
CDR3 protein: CASSSDGLAYYNEQFF

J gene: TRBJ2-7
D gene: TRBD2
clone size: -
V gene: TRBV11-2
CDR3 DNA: TGTGCCAGCAGCTTAGGAGTCCGGGGGGGAATTGGCGAGCAGTACTTC
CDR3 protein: CASSLGVRGGIGEQYF

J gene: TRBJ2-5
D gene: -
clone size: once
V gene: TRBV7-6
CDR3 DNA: TGTGCCAGCAGCTTAGCTGCGGCAGGGGATTTCGTCGGGGAGACCCAGTACTTC
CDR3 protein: CASSLAAAGDFVGETQYF

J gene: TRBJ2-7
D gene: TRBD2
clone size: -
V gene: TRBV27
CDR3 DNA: TGTGCCAGCAGTCCCACCGGAGCGGGAGGGCCCTACGAGCAGTACTTC
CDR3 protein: CASSPTGAGGPYEQYF

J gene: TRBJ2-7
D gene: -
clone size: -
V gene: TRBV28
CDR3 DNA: TGTGCCAGCAGTTTCACCTACGAGCAGTACTTC
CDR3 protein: CASSFTYEQYF

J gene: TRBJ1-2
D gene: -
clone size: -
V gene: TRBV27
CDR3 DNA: TGTGCCAGCACCCCACGCGGGGGCAGCTATGGCTACACCTTC
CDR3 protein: CASTPRGGSYGYTF

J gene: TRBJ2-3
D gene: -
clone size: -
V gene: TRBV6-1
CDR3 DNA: TGTGCCAGCAGTGAACTGCGGGGTTACACAGATACGCAGTATTTT
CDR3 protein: CASSELRGYTDTQYF

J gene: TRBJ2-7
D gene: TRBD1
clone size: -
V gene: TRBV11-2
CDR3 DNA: TGTGCCAGCAGCCCCGGGACAGGGGGCCGCGAGCAGTACTTC
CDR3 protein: CASSPGTGGREQYF